This TCR beta chain was recovered during a study of blood T cell repertoires in COVID-19. Original data processing: Amplification of reference gene primers was used by the study to estimate nucleated cell counts. Sequencing used immunoSEQ multiplex PCR; TCRdb keeps in-frame clones, though not all of them. V, J and clone size are those of that table, while D and trimming were read from the DNA. The table has over 250,000 clones, approximately 86% seen once. The CDR3 spans 13 residues. CDR1 and CDR2 (germline): SEHNR, FQNEAQ (reference sequence). V was clipped by 5 bases and J by 3 bases, with 10 bases between them.

The receptor comes from a man aged 40-49 years who had recovered from COVID-19. Sequencing input: peripheral blood. The genes are TRBV7-9 and TRBJ1-2; D may be TRBD1 (6 bases). This CDR3 reads CASSPAGDYGYTF. The CDR3 region has the DNA TGTGCCAGCAGCCCAGCAGGGGACTATGGCTACACCTTC.